These 18 T cell receptor beta chains were sequenced from one sample in a study of blood T cell repertoires in COVID-19. Sequencing was performed with immunoSEQ multiplex PCR; in TCRdb, only in-frame clones are kept and a portion is missing. Of around 140,000 clones in the sample, about 87% are singletons; the top ten hold around 1.7%. Source material: peripheral blood. These TCRs come from a woman in her 50s with acute or convalescent COVID-19.

V usage is TRBV7-3 and J usage is TRBJ2-3; 7 bases match TRBD2. The CDR3 length is 16 residues. The V and J ends lost 5 bases and 0 bases, in that order; junction bases with no gene match: 8. The germline CDR1 and CDR2 sequences are SGHTA and FQGTGA. The CDR3 sequence: CASSETGTISTDTQYF. In DNA form, the CDR3 reads TGTGCCAGCAGCGAAACCGGGACTATTAGCACAGATACGCAGTATTTT.

The chain uses TRBV30 and TRBJ2-4; D gene unclear. Between the trimmed V and J ends, which lost 1 base and 0 bases, there was a span of 16 bases. This CDR3 spans 17 amino acids. Germline CDR1 is GTSNPN and CDR2 is SVGIG (reference sequence). CDR3 sequence (DNA): TGTGCCTGGAGTGAGTGGTCAGGTACCCTAGCCAAAAACATTCAGTACTTC. This codes for CAWSEWSGTLAKNIQYF.

The CDR3 region is CASSHSTEAFF. DNA for the CDR3: TGTGCCAGCAGCCACAGCACTGAAGCTTTCTTT. This chain joins TRBV3-1 (or the pseudogene TRBV3-2) and TRBJ1-1; no clear D gene. This CDR3 region has 11 residues. V was shortened by 3 bases and J by 4 bases, with 3 bases between the two germline ends. Germline V gene data show CDR1 as LGHDT and CDR2 as YNNKEL (reference sequence).

This chain connects TRBV10-3 to TRBJ2-3; the D gene is possibly TRBD2 (5 bases). CDR3 size: 14 residues. Germline-derived CDR1 and CDR2 are ENHRY and SYGVKD. The V gene lost 9 bases and the J gene lost 4 bases, with 17 bases spanning the gap. The CDR3 here is CAINQAEDSDTQYF. The CDR3 nucleotides read TGTGCCATAAATCAAGCGGAGGATTCAGATACGCAGTATTTT.

This clone was found a few times. The chain is built from TRBV5-1 and TRBJ1-2; the D gene is possibly TRBD1 (6 bases). The V end lost 4 bases, the J end lost 8 bases, and 18 bases lay between the germline ends. Germline V gene lookup returns CDR1 SGHRS and CDR2 YFSETQ. The CDR3 is 14 amino acids. The CDR3 sequence: CASSPVTTGSGYTF. Written as DNA, the CDR3 is TGCGCCAGCAGCCCCGTAACCACAGGGAGCGGCTACACCTTC.

The genes are TRBV12-5 and TRBJ1-6; D perhaps matches TRBD1 (6 bases). This CDR3 region has 15 residues. Germline assignment: CDR1 LGHNT and CDR2 FRNRAP. V was trimmed by 1 base and J by 7 bases, leaving 11 bases between them. The CDR3 region is CASGLGQVPNSPLHF. The CDR3 coding sequence is TGTGCTAGTGGTTTGGGACAGGTACCGAATTCACCCCTCCACTTT.

The rearrangement links TRBV7-9 to TRBJ2-2, with D perhaps matching TRBD2 (6 bases). Between the trimmed V and J ends, which lost 5 bases and 4 bases, there was a span of 14 bases. CDR1 and CDR2 (germline): SEHNR, FQNEAQ (reference sequence). The CDR3 loop spans 15 amino acids. The CDR3 DNA reads TGTGCCAGCAGCACGACTAGGGTGGGCACCGGGGAGCTGTTTTTT. The encoded protein is CASSTTRVGTGELFF.

This rearrangement joins TRBV19 to TRBJ2-5; possibly TRBD1 for D (5 bases). Trimming removed 3 bases from V and 5 bases from J, with 22 bases in between. This CDR3 is built from 17 residues. The germline V gene encodes CDR1 LNHDA and CDR2 SQIVND (reference sequence). The CDR3 DNA reads as TGTGCCAGTAGTATCACTCGGGCCGACGCTAAGGGGGAGACCCAGTACTTC. Encoded protein: CASSITRADAKGETQYF.

The chain recombines TRBV14 with TRBJ1-1; 7 bases agree with TRBD1. The CDR3 spans 15 residues. Germline loops: CDR1 SGHDN, CDR2 FVKESK. Losses at the gene ends were 1 base for V and 4 bases for J; bases not matched to a gene: 6. The CDR3 spells CASSQVTGRGTEAFF. The CDR3, as DNA: TGTGCCAGCAGCCAAGTGACAGGGCGTGGCACTGAAGCTTTCTTT.

The chain joins TRBV6-1 to TRBJ1-5, with D tentatively TRBD1 (6 bases). Trimming shortened V by 3 bases and J by 4 bases, and 13 bases separated the two germline ends. The V gene's germline CDR1 is MNHNS and CDR2 SASEGT. This CDR3 comprises 15 residues. The CDR3 reads CASSDMAGENQPQHF. The DNA for the CDR3 is TGTGCCAGCAGTGATATGGCAGGGGAAAATCAGCCCCAGCATTTT.

The chain joins TRBV10-3 to TRBJ2-1, with 12 bases matching TRBD2. This CDR3 has 16 residues. Germline CDR1 and CDR2: ENHRY and SYGVKD. Unmatched junction bases numbered 1, after V lost 0 bases and J lost 4 bases. The CDR3 DNA is TGTGCCATCAGTGAGTCTCTAGCGGGAGGGTACAATGAGCAGTTCTTC. As protein: CAISESLAGGYNEQFF.

The V gene is TRBV28, the J gene TRBJ2-7; no reliable D call. Per germline, CDR1 MDHEN and CDR2 SYDVKM. This CDR3 has 13 amino acids. Trimming removed 7 bases from V and 5 bases from J, with 15 bases in between. The CDR3 nucleotides are TGTGCCAGCACCCTACAGCTTCTCCACGAGCAGTACTTC. It codes for CASTLQLLHEQYF.

This chain uses TRBV11-3 with TRBJ2-7; tentative D call: TRBD1 (5 bases). Trimming took off 0 bases at V and 5 bases at J, with 8 bases between the two ends. Germline CDR1 and CDR2: SGHNT and YENEEA. CDR3 length: 13 residues. CDR3 sequence: CASSLDRANEQYF. CDR3 sequence (DNA): TGTGCCAGCAGCTTAGACAGGGCCAACGAGCAGTACTTC.

A few counts support this clone. The chain has TRBV7-3 and TRBJ2-2, with D maybe TRBD2 (5 bases). Trimming stripped 5 bases from V and 7 bases from J, with 8 bases between. The CDR3 loop spans 12 amino acids. Germline values: CDR1 SGHTA, CDR2 FQGTGA. The DNA for the CDR3 is TGTGCCAGCAGCCCACTAGGCGGGGAGCTGTTTTTT. Protein product: CASSPLGGELFF. The variable domain in full, completed from reference TRBV7-3 and TRBJ2-2, reads GAGVSQTPSNKVTEKGKYVELRCDPISGHTALYWYRQSLGQGPEFLIYFQGTGAADDSGLPNDRFFAVRPEGSVSTLKIQRTERGDSAVYLCASSPLGGELFFGEGSRLTVL.

The V gene is TRBV3-1 (or the pseudogene TRBV3-2), the J gene TRBJ2-1, with D perhaps matching TRBD1 (5 bases). Germline assignment: CDR1 LGHDT and CDR2 YNNKEL (reference sequence). Deletions cut 1 base from V and 4 bases from J, with 11 bases between. This CDR3 has 15 amino acids. The CDR3 DNA sequence: TGTGCCAGCAGCCAAGGGGTACAGGAGTACAATGAGCAGTTCTTC. As protein: CASSQGVQEYNEQFF.

This clone was picked up one time. The rearrangement joins TRBV7-3 to TRBJ1-3, with unresolved D. The V gene's germline CDR1 is SGHTA and CDR2 FQGTGA. The CDR3 extends over 14 amino acids. Deletions cut 0 bases from V and 4 bases from J, with 7 bases between. CDR3 bases: TGTGCCAGCAGCTTAACAGGGAGCGGAAACACCATATATTTT. This codes for CASSLTGSGNTIYF.

V is TRBV15 and J is TRBJ1-5; D remains ambiguous. Germline V CDR1 and CDR2: LNHNV, YYDKDF (reference sequence). The CDR3 runs to 17 residues. V was clipped by 0 bases and J by 1 base, with 13 bases between them. The CDR3 spells CATSRDLGRGSNQPQHF. The CDR3 DNA reads as TGTGCCACCAGCAGAGATCTAGGCCGCGGGAGCAATCAGCCCCAGCATTTT.

This chain links TRBV10-3 with TRBJ1-2; D is unresolved. V shed 3 bases and J shed 2 bases, with 10 bases lying between them. CDR1 and CDR2 (germline): ENHRY, SYGVKD. CDR3 length: 14 residues. CDR3 protein: CAISDHSGNYGYTF. Written as DNA, the CDR3 is TGTGCCATCAGTGACCACAGTGGGAACTATGGCTACACCTTC.